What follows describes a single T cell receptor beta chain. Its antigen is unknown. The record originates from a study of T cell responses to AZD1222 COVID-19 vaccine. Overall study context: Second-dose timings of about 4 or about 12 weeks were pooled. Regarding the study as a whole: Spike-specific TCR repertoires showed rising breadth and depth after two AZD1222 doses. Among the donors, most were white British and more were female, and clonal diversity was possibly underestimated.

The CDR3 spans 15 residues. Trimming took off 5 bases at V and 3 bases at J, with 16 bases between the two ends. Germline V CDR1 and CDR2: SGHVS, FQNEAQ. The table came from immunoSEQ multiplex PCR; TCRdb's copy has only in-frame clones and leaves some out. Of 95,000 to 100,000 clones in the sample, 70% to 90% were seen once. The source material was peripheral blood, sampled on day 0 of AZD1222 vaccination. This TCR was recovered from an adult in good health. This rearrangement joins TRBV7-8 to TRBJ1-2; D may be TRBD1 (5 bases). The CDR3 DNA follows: TGTGCCAGCAGCCCACAGATCCGGGGGGACTATGGCTACACCTTC. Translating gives CASSPQIRGDYGYTF.